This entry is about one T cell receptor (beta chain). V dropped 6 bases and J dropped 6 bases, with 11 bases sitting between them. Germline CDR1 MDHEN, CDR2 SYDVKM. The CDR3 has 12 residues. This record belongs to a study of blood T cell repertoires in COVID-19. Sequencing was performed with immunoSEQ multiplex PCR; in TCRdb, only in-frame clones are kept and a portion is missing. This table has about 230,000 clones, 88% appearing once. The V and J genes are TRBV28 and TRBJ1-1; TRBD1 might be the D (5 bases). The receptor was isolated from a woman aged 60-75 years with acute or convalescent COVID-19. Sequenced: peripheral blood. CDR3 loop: CASRKLTAEAFF. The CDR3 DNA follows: TGTGCCAGCAGGAAACTGACAGCTGAAGCTTTCTTT.